A selection of T cell receptor beta chains follows, all from one sample in a study of T cells expressing NK-cell markers. TCRdb reprocessed the 5' RACE reads and reports one entry per CDR3 protein, with no DNA. The sample has hundreds of thousands of distinct CDR3 sequences. Material: blood T cells: a sorted CD56 or NKG2C T cell subset, CD4+ or CD8+ T cells, or bulk PBMC T cells (not recorded which). The receptors stem from a man between 18 and 29 years old in good health. Both conserved end residues are part of each CDR3.

j_call v_call cdr3_aa
TRBJ2-7 TRBV7-9 CASSLIRGDYEQYF
TRBJ2-7 TRBV19 CASSTNRDSSYEQYF
TRBJ2-6 TRBV11-2 CASSSWTGLYSGANVLTF
TRBJ2-5 TRBV11-2 CASSFPRGAGGLGETQYF
TRBJ1-5 TRBV10-3 CAISGVDRSNQPQHF
TRBJ2-1 TRBV5-4 CASSFTVGGNEQFF
TRBJ2-1 TRBV27 CASSLREGLWDEQFF
TRBJ2-3 TRBV20-1 CSARDSALSIDTQYF
TRBJ2-2 TRBV12-5 CASGLGYLSRRAGTSGTGELFF
TRBJ2-1 TRBV11-1 CASSSRDRGLSSYNEQFF
TRBJ1-2 TRBV11-2 CASSSTGVGYGYTF
TRBJ1-1 TRBV6-5 CASSYSIVQDVAAFF
TRBJ1-1 TRBV20-1 CSARQGAGNTEAFF
TRBJ2-3 TRBV28 CASSRQGLRSTQYF
TRBJ2-2 TRBV11-2 CASSLGSGSSAGELFF
TRBJ2-1 TRBV7-9 CASSHGQPNEQFF
TRBJ2-5 TRBV6-1 CASRQMGQKYSFQETQYF
TRBJ2-1 TRBV12-3/TRBV12-4 CASSLGHSSGLLYNEQFF
TRBJ1-1 TRBV12-3/TRBV12-4 CAVNFWMNTEAFF
TRBJ2-1 TRBV27 CASSWALADNEQFF
TRBJ1-1 TRBV12-3/TRBV12-4 CASTEGAAQREAFF
TRBJ1-1 TRBV12-3/TRBV12-4 CASSPDRGTEAFF
TRBJ2-7 TRBV6-1 CASSLLSGGPHEQYF
TRBJ2-5 TRBV5-1 CASTPPGLAAKETQYF
TRBJ2-7 TRBV15 CATSRDPTLSSYEQYF
TRBJ2-1 TRBV7-9 CASSLTGGQYNEQFF
TRBJ1-6 TRBV7-9 CASSHRLVESPLHF
TRBJ1-1 TRBV5-1 CASSPGRGQLLNTEAFF
TRBJ2-1 TRBV7-8 CASSLEAGDLYNEQFF